The entry that follows covers one TCR beta chain sequence. The antigen is unknown. The CDR3 spans 15 residues. Germline V CDR1 and CDR2: SNHLY, FYNNEI. Deletions cut 2 bases from V and 0 bases from J, with 10 bases between. Libraries were prepared by immunoSEQ multiplex PCR; TCRdb keeps only in-frame clonotypes and omits some of them. The data contain roughly 140,000 clones, about nine tenths of them singletons. These data are taken from a study of T cell responses to AZD1222 COVID-19 vaccine. General study findings and limits: Baseline antibody screening turned up just a handful of seropositive AZD1222 recipients.

The chain joins TRBV2 to TRBJ1-2; D unresolved. The starting material was peripheral blood, obtained on day 0 of AZD1222 vaccination. This sequence originates from an adult in good health. CDR3 nucleotides: TGTGCCAGCAGTGAAACCCAGAGAACTAACTATGGCTACACCTTC. Residues: CASSETQRTNYGYTF.